By proportion, the clone carrying this TCR beta chain is medium-sized. Its antigen remains unknown. These data originate in a study of T cells in localized non-small cell lung cancer. General study findings and limits: Among blood samples, higher T cell density accompanied longer overall survival. Multi-region tumor sequencing was not done, so intratumor heterogeneity could not be excluded. Uninvolved adjacent lung showed higher T cell clonality than tumor.

Germline CDR1 is MNHGY and CDR2 is SAAAGT. This CDR3 comprises 14 residues. V was clipped by 6 bases and J by 4 bases; unmatched bases: 7. Sequencing used immunoSEQ multiplex PCR; TCRdb keeps in-frame clones, though not all of them. The sample has about 2,800 clones, roughly a third seen once. This chain links TRBV6-8 with TRBJ2-7; 9 bases line up with TRBD1. The sequence was obtained from a female donor at least 60 years old with stage II squamous cell lung carcinoma. This sample comprised lung tumor tissue, obtained before any cancer treatment. Here the CDR3 DNA reads TGTGCCAGCAGACAGGGGGCTGGTCATTACGAGCAGTACTTC. It is translated as CASRQGAGHYEQYF.